Sequencing of this T cell receptor (beta chain) was carried out in a study of blood T cell repertoires in COVID-19 (TCRdb year 2020). For the wider study: Samples covering the acute and convalescent phases of COVID-19 were provided by collaborators in the United States, Italy and Spain. The repertoires were released in a freely available public database meant as a resource for research on the immune response to SARS-CoV-2. Where available, HLA class I and class II types were taken from metadata supplied by the sample provider and were not determined by assay-based typing. Nearly every sample came with metadata listing a de-identified subject ID, COVID-19 status, age in years and sex. The samples were drawn from the first 160 participants of the ongoing ImmuneRACE study and from 1,200 or so subjects provided by 6 global collaborators. The dataset comprised deeply sampled blood TCRbeta repertoires from subjects exposed to, actively infected with, or recovered from COVID-19. The material from the prospective study consisted of cDNA or gDNA derived from T cells, B-cell-depleted T cells, or PBMCs.

What the work shows at the level of the full study, not this receptor alone: Clinical and demographic metadata were provided uncurated, with the amount varying by source and participant.

In the prospective study, participants were roughly 18 to 95 years old, resided in 24 geographic areas of the United States, and were enrolled through a virtual design. To assign participants to cohorts, the prospective study relied on clinical history that participants themselves reported in a screening survey and a study questionnaire. Recovered participants in ImmuneRACE Cohort 3 were defined as having two consecutive negative NP/OP PCR tests, clearance from a healthcare professional, or resolution of symptoms. Each participant in the prospective study had whole blood, serum and a nasopharyngeal or oropharyngeal swab collected by mobile phlebotomists. Over an approximately two-month period, participants in the prospective study had the option of providing additional blood draws and questionnaires. Before DNA extraction, prospective study blood samples were shipped either frozen or at room temperature.

CDR1 and CDR2, looked up from the germline V gene, are KGHSH and LQKENI. Trimming at the junction amounts to 3 bases on V and 3 bases on J, and the germline ends lie 14 bases apart. The CDR3 covers 15 residues, taking in both the cysteine and the phenylalanine. Kept here is only the CDR3 DNA, which spans 45 bases and is read in frame from base 1. TCRbeta CDR3 regions were amplified from genomic DNA using the immunoSEQ Assay, a bias-controlled multiplex PCR. Regarding the original processing steps: The number of nucleated cells in each sample was estimated by amplification of reference gene primers within the assay. To quantify the absolute abundance of each unique TCRbeta CDR3 rearrangement, sequence reads were collapsed and filtered. For each sample, productive Simpson clonality was calculated as the square root of Simpson's diversity index over productive rearrangements. Entries here come from immuneACCESS through TCRdb and include only in-frame sequences with V and J called. Some clones fail to appear in such tables; in the studies checked, an unresolved V gene covers under half of the shortfall, and the cause of the remainder is unknown. V, J and clone size derive from that table, while D and trimming were established from the DNA sequence. The sample table lists roughly 380,000 clones, approximately 87% of them with a count of one. The ten largest account for 1.3% of the sample.

Concerning this clone itself: It has no known antigen specificity. Per-nucleotide qualities are absent, and no much larger clonotype sits a single base away.

The sample comprised PBMCs or T cells enriched from blood (not recorded which). The source of this sequence is a man aged 25 to 40 who had recovered from COVID-19. The chain is assembled from TRBV18 and TRBJ1-1; the D segment cannot be called with confidence. The CDR3: CASSPGSGPYTEAFF. The sequenced DNA: TGTGCCAGCTCACCGGGAAGCGGGCCGTACACTGAAGCTTTCTTT.